This passage covers 2 T cell receptor beta chains from one sample sequenced in a study of blood T cell repertoires in COVID-19. The method was immunoSEQ multiplex PCR; TCRdb's version includes in-frame clones alone and lacks a portion of them. The data hold roughly 150,000 clones, with approximately 82% observed a single time. The specimen was peripheral blood. The source is a man aged 55 to 69 who had recovered from COVID-19.

V usage is TRBV28 and J usage is TRBJ1-2; D gene unclear. The V and J ends lost 7 bases and 8 bases respectively, with 14 bases between them. The CDR3 contains 12 residues. Germline CDR1 reads MDHEN; CDR2 reads SYDVKM. The CDR3 coding sequence is TGTGCCAGCAAGGGAGACCCGCCAGGCTACACCTTC. It yields the protein CASKGDPPGYTF.

The gene calls are TRBV11-2 and TRBJ2-5; D perhaps matches TRBD2 (5 bases). CDR1 SGHAT and CDR2 FQNNGV come from the germline V gene. This CDR3 spans 15 amino acids. The V and J ends lost 2 bases and 4 bases respectively, with 14 bases between them. CDR3 residues: CASSLSLGNPETQYF. In DNA, the CDR3 is TGTGCCAGCAGCTTATCCCTCGGGAACCCAGAGACCCAGTACTTC.